This passage covers 18 T cell receptor beta chains from one sample sequenced in a study of regulatory T cells in long-lasting Graves disease. Construction of TCR beta libraries relied on iRepertoire HTBI primers and on Arm-PCR targeting CDR3 regions. TCRdb called the multiplex PCR reads again in MiXCR, with one record for every CDR3 protein. The profile shows 600,000 to 800,000 distinct CDR3 sequences, 30% of them singletons. Specified time point: persistent/refractory GD, antithyroid drugs over 5 years with positive TRAb. Making the TCR library involved RNA that had been extracted from PBMCs. Sequenced here: peripheral blood mononuclear cells (PBMCs), sampled when the disease was refractory, from a patient treated with antithyroid drugs. These TCRs come from a female donor with Graves disease.

The gene calls are TRBV5-1 and TRBJ2-7; TRBD2 might be the D (7 bases). This CDR3 contains 16 residues. V was cut by 0 bases and J by 5 bases, with 18 bases left in between. Germline lookup yields CDR1 SGHRS and CDR2 YFSETQ. The CDR3 protein is CASSLVGGRDFDEQYF. The DNA for the CDR3 is TGCGCCAGCAGCTTGGTGGGGGGGCGAGACTTCGACGAGCAGTACTTC.

This clonotype was detected only a few times. This chain connects TRBV10-3 to TRBJ1-2; D remains ambiguous. V gave up 6 bases and J gave up 0 bases, with 17 bases separating them. The CDR3 contains 16 residues. Germline V gene data show CDR1 as ENHRY and CDR2 as SYGVKD. The CDR3 reads CAISDPRRIANYGYTF. The CDR3 DNA reads as TGTGCCATCAGCGACCCTCGACGGATAGCTAACTATGGCTACACCTTC.

The chain uses TRBV12-3 or TRBV12-4 and TRBJ1-2; D is uncertain. The CDR3 is 15 amino acids. Trimming removed 5 bases at V and 4 bases at J, with 17 bases between. CDR3 amino acids: CASSRSSEGFYGYTF. DNA of the CDR3: TGTGCCAGCAGTCGATCCTCGGAAGGCTTCTATGGCTACACCTTC.

This clonotype has a handful of counts. The chain is built from TRBV11-2 and TRBJ1-2; a possible D gene is TRBD1 (5 bases). V shed 5 bases and J shed 7 bases, with 23 bases lying between them. The CDR3 consists of 16 residues. Germline assignment: CDR1 SGHAT and CDR2 FQNNGV. CDR3 sequence: CASSPSPAGAALGYTF. Written as DNA, the CDR3 is TGTGCCAGCAGCCCATCCCCAGCCGGGGCGGCCCTTGGCTACACCTTC.

This chain links TRBV7-6 with TRBJ2-2; 8 bases map to TRBD1. The CDR3 runs to 15 residues. Germline trimming cut 6 bases from V and 4 bases from J; bases unmatched to any gene: 7. CDR1 is SGHVS and CDR2 is FNYEAQ in the germline V gene. CDR3 bases: TGTGCCAGCAGTTATGACAGGGGCCGCACCGGGGAGCTGTTTTTT. It codes for CASSYDRGRTGELFF.

Points on this clonotype: This may arise from a read error, as a much more abundant clone is one base away. The chain is built from TRBV6-1 and TRBJ2-7, with 7 bases aligning to TRBD1. The germline V gene has CDR1 MNHNS and CDR2 SASEGT. V shed 5 bases, J shed 0 bases, and the junction held 7 bases outside the gene matches. The CDR3 has 15 residues. The DNA for the CDR3 is TGTGCCAGCAGTCCGGACAGGAGGAGCTCCTACGAGCAGTACTTC. The encoded protein is CASSPDRRSSYEQYF.

The chain recombines TRBV30 with TRBJ1-1; D is uncertain. The ends were cut back, 3 bases at V and 5 bases at J, with 4 bases in the middle. This CDR3 comprises 10 residues. CDR1 is GTSNPN and CDR2 is SVGIG in the germline V gene (reference sequence). The CDR3 nucleotides read TGTGCCTGGAGAGGGACTGAAGCTTTCTTT. It translates to CAWRGTEAFF.

The chain recombines TRBV29-1 with TRBJ1-1; perhaps TRBD1 as D (5 bases). Per the germline V gene, CDR1 is SQVTM and CDR2 is ANQGSEA. The CDR3 runs 11 residues. V was cut by 7 bases and J by 7 bases, with 13 bases left in between. CDR3 in DNA: TGCAGCGCTGCCCAGGGAAATGAAGCTTTCTTT. This translates into CSAAQGNEAFF. Filled out from reference TRBV29-1 and TRBJ1-1, the complete variable domain reads SAVISQKPSRDICQRGTSLTIQCQVDSQVTMMFWYRQQPGQSLTLIATANQGSEATYESGFVIDKFPISRPNLTFSTLTVSNMSPEDSSIYLCSAAQGNEAFFGQGTRLTVV.

This clonotype was observed a few times. The rearrangement joins TRBV5-1 to TRBJ1-2; TRBD1 matches at 7 bases. The junction had 8 bases not matched to a gene; V was cut back by 5 bases and J by 1 base. Germline loops: CDR1 SGHRS, CDR2 YFSETQ. The CDR3 is made up of 15 amino acids. CDR3 region: CASSFGTDDNYGYTF. The DNA of the CDR3 is TGCGCCAGCAGTTTCGGGACAGACGATAACTATGGCTACACCTTC.

The chain couples TRBV5-5 to TRBJ2-2, with 8 positions matching TRBD2. Germline V gives CDR1 SGHKS, CDR2 YYEKEE (reference sequence). The CDR3 runs to 15 residues. V was clipped by 4 bases and J by 7 bases; unmatched bases: 9. The CDR3 loop reads CASSRSGGWNGELFF. CDR3 coding DNA: TGTGCCAGCAGCCGATCGGGGGGGTGGAACGGGGAGCTGTTTTTT.

On this clonotype: This CDR3 fails to terminate in the conserved phenylalanine or tryptophan, so it likely reflects a read error. V and J are TRBV19 and TRBJ1-5, with 7 bases aligning to TRBD1. Germline values: CDR1 LNHDA, CDR2 SQIVND (reference sequence). The CDR3 extends over 16 amino acids. The V segment lost 10 bases and the J segment 2 bases; nucleotides outside the gene matches: 14. The CDR3 nucleotides are TGTGCCACCCGAGGGGGCAGGGGAGGCCGCAATCAGCCCCAGCATCTT. Translation gives CATRGGRGGRNQPQHL.

The gene calls are TRBV20-1 and TRBJ1-5; tentative D call: TRBD1 (6 bases). CDR1 and CDR2 from the germline V gene are DFQATT and SNEGSKA (reference sequence). The CDR3 has 15 residues. Between the trimmed V and J ends, which lost 6 bases and 1 base, there was a span of 16 bases. The CDR3 bases are TGCAGTGCCCATGGGGGGACAACGAGCAATCAGCCCCAGCATTTT. This encodes CSAHGGTTSNQPQHF.

This clonotype was observed a handful of times. The rearrangement uses TRBV6-1 and TRBJ1-5; 9 bases agree with TRBD1. Germline CDR1 and CDR2: MNHNS and SASEGT. The J segment lost 6 bases and the V segment lost 2 bases, leaving 11 bases of the junction unmatched. The length of the CDR3 is 17 residues. CDR3 sequence: CASSEQPRTGAGQPQHF. The CDR3 nucleotides read TGTGCCAGCAGTGAACAGCCTCGGACAGGGGCGGGTCAGCCCCAGCATTTT.

The gene calls are TRBV5-1 and TRBJ1-4; D is unclear. V was cut by 5 bases and J by 0 bases, with 11 bases left in between. Germline assignment: CDR1 SGHRS and CDR2 YFSETQ. This CDR3 is built from 15 residues. CDR3 loop: CASRQTFATNEKLFF. In DNA form, the CDR3 reads TGCGCCAGCAGGCAGACCTTTGCAACTAATGAAAAACTGTTTTTT. Looking up the rest from reference TRBV5-1 and TRBJ1-4 gives the full variable domain: KAGVTQTPRYLIKTRGQQVTLSCSPISGHRSVSWYQQTPGQGLQFLFEYFSETQRNKGNFPGRFSGRQFSNSRSEMNVSTLELGDSALYLCASRQTFATNEKLFFGSGTQLSVL.

This clonotype was counted at least ten times. This chain uses TRBV2 with TRBJ1-1; no reliable D call. This CDR3 contains 13 residues. Trimming cost V 5 bases and J 4 bases, with 11 bases left between them. Per germline, CDR1 SNHLY and CDR2 FYNNEI. CDR3 sequence: CASSPWGSTEAFF. The CDR3 DNA is TGTGCCAGCAGTCCCTGGGGAAGCACTGAAGCTTTCTTT.

The rearrangement uses TRBV6-2 or TRBV6-3 and TRBJ1-1, with D maybe TRBD1 (6 bases). Germline loops: CDR1 MNHEY, CDR2 SVGEGT. The V end was cut by 7 bases, the J end by 4 bases, with 13 bases between. The length of the CDR3 is 13 residues. CDR3 sequence (DNA): TGTGCCAGCACCCCCAGGGGAGGCACTGAAGCTTTCTTT. Translating it yields CASTPRGGTEAFF.

J is TRBJ1-3 and V is TRBV7-2; 7 bases fit TRBD1. The ends lost 3 bases at V and 1 base at J; junction bases unmatched: 9. This CDR3 region has 17 residues. The V gene's germline CDR1 is SGHTA and CDR2 FQGNSA. CDR3 region: CASSFGRDRGSGNTIYF. For the CDR3, the DNA is TGTGCCAGCAGCTTTGGTCGGGACAGAGGTTCTGGAAACACCATATATTTT.

This clonotype has ten or more counts. The chain uses TRBV2 and TRBJ1-2, with D perhaps matching TRBD1 (6 bases). The length of the CDR3 is 14 residues. CDR1 is SNHLY, CDR2 FYNNEI, per germline. V lost 4 bases and J 1 base, leaving 10 bases between the germline ends. The CDR3 reads CASSGGQGNYGYTF. DNA of the CDR3: TGTGCCAGCAGTGGGGGGCAGGGTAACTATGGCTACACCTTC.